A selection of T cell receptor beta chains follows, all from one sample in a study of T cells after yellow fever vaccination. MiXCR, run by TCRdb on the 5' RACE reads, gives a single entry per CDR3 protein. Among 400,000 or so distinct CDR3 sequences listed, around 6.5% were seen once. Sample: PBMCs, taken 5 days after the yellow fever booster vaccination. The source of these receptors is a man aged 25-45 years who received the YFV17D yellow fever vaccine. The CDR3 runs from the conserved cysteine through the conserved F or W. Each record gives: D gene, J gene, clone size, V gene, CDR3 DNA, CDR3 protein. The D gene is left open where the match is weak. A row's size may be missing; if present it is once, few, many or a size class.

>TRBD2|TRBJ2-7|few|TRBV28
TGTGCCAGCACCTTGGGACTAGCGGGGAACTACGAGCAGTACTTC
CASTLGLAGNYEQYF
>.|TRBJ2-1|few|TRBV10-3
TGTGCCATCAGGAGGGGAGTACTCAGCTCCTACAATGAGCAGTTCTTC
CAIRRGVLSSYNEQFF
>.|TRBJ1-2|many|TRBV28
TGTGCCAGCAGCTCAGGTTCAGCTTTCAGTGGCTACACCTTC
CASSSGSAFSGYTF
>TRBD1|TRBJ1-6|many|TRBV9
TGTGCCAGCAGCGCCGGACAGGGGGATAATTCACCCCTCCACTTT
CASSAGQGDNSPLHF
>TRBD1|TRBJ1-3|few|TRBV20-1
TGCAGTGCTAGACCGACCGGGACAGCTGGGGTGGCCATATATTTT
CSARPTGTAGVAIYF
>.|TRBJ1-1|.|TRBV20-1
TGCAGTGCCCTACGGAGTGGTGAAGCTTTCTTT
CSALRSGEAFF
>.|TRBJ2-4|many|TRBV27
TGTGCCAGCAGTCCCCGGGGAGGCGCCCCCCTAGCCAAAAACATTCAGTACTTC
CASSPRGGAPLAKNIQYF
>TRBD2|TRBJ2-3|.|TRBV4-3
TGCGCCAGCAGCCAGTCTACTTCGGGGGGGGGCACAGATACGCAGTATTTT
CASSQSTSGGGTDTQYF
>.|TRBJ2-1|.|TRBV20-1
TGCAGTGCAGACGCACTAGCTCGGGAGCAGTTCTTC
CSADALAREQFF
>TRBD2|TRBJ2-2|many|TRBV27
TGTGCCAGCCGCCCCCTAGCGGGAGTACGGACCGGGGAGCTGTTTTTT
CASRPLAGVRTGELFF
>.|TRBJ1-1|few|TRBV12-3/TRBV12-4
TGTGCCAGCAGTCTGGGACACCGGGAAGCTTTCTTT
CASSLGHREAFF
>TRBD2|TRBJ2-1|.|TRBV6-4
TGTGCCAGCAGTGACCCAACGGGACTAGCGGGTCTGTTCCCAAACAATGAGCAGTTCTTC
CASSDPTGLAGLFPNNEQFF
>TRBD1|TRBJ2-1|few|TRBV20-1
TGCAGTGCTAGAGTTCAGGGGGTCTCCTACAATGAGCAGTTCTTC
CSARVQGVSYNEQFF
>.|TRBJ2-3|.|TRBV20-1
TGCAGTGCTAGAGATACCCCCCTACGGAACTGGAACACAGATACGCAGTATTTT
CSARDTPLRNWNTDTQYF
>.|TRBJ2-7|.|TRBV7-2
TGTGCCAGCAGCTTACCTTCAGGGTTCGAGCAGTACTTC
CASSLPSGFEQYF
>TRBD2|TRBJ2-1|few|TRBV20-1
TGCAGTGCCCCCGGCCTAGCTAGCGGGGGCTGGAGCTCCTACAATGAGCAGTTCTTC
CSAPGLASGGWSSYNEQFF
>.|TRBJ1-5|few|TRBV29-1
TGCAGCGTTGAGTGGGGGAGAGGTCAGCCCCAGCATTTT
CSVEWGRGQPQHF
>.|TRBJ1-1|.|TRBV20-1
TGCGGTGCAGGACGGGTGAACACTGAAGCTTTCTTT
CGAGRVNTEAFF
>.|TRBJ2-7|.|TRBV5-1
TGCGCCAGCAGCTTAAGGGAAACAGGGAGCGACGAGCAGTACTTC
CASSLRETGSDEQYF
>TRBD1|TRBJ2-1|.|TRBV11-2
TGTGCCAGCAGCTCGGGACAGGGCATGGTCCAGCAGTTCTTC
CASSSGQGMVQQFF
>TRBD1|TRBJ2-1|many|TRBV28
TGTGCCAGCAGTTCATCGGGACAGGGAATCTTC
CASSSSGQGIF
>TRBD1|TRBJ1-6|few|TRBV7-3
TGTGCCAGCAGCTTAGGGGACAGTAGGAATTCACCCCTCCACTTT
CASSLGDSRNSPLHF
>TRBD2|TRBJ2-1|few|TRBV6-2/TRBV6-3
TGTGCCAGCACCCAGCCACTAGCGGGAGGCTACAATGAGCAGTTCTTC
CASTQPLAGGYNEQFF
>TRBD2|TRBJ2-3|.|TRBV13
TGTGCCAGCAGCTCTCGACTAGCGGGAGGGCCGGGCACAGATACGCAGTATTTT
CASSSRLAGGPGTDTQYF
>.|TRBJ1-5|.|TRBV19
TGTGCCAGCGGTCCTTATCAGCCCCAGCATTTT
CASGPYQPQHF
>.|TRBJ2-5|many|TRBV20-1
TGCAGTGCTAGAGTCCTACGTAAAGAGACCCAGTACTTC
CSARVLRKETQYF
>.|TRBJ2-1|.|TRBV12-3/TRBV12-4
TGTGCCAGCATTCCTTCGGGGTGGCAGGGAGCCTTCTACAATGAGCAGTTCTTC
CASIPSGWQGAFYNEQFF
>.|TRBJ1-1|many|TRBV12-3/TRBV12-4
TGTGCCAGCAGGGCCCTGGACAGAACGAACACTGAAGCTTTCTTT
CASRALDRTNTEAFF
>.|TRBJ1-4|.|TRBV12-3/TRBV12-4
TGTGCCAGCAGTTTCCTGAACCCCGGGTCACACTCGGAAAAACTGTTTTTT
CASSFLNPGSHSEKLFF
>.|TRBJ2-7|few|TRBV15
TGTGCCACCAGCGAGGGCTACTCCTACGAGCAGTACTTC
CATSEGYSYEQYF
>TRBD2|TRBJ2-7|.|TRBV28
TGTGCCAGCCTGATCTCGGGGGGTTCTTACGAGCAGTACTTC
CASLISGGSYEQYF
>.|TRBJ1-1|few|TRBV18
TGTGCCAGCTCCCGGACCAAAGCGATCTCGGCTGAAGCTTTCTTT
CASSRTKAISAEAFF
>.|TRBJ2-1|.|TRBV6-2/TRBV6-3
TGTGCCAGCAGTTACTCGAGGGGGGGCAATGAGCAGTTCTTC
CASSYSRGGNEQFF
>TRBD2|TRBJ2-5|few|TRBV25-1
TGTGCCAGCACAAAAGGACTAGCGGGAGATGAGACCCAGTACTTC
CASTKGLAGDETQYF
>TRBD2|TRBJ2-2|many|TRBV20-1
TGCAGTGCTAGAGGAAATAGCGGGAGCCACTCGGGCGGGGAGCTGTTTTTT
CSARGNSGSHSGGELFF
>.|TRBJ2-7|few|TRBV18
TGTGCCAGCTCGCCTAGTACGAGGGAGCAGTACTTC
CASSPSTREQYF